The rows below give T cell receptor beta chains drawn from one sample of a study of cytomegalovirus exposure and HLA in healthy donors. Method: immunoSEQ multiplex PCR; TCRdb's copy keeps in-frame clones and lacks some. The sample holds over 100,000 clones, around 75% seen once. The sample comprised PBMCs. These TCRs come from a woman younger than 45 in good health and CMV-seronegative. CDR3s include the opening cysteine and the closing phenylalanine or tryptophan. D genes are given only for firm matches. Part of the rows lack a size; the others show once, few, many or a class for expanded clones.

V gene	D gene	clone size	J gene	CDR3 protein	CDR3 DNA
TRBV7-9	-	-	TRBJ2-2	CASSSSLLNTGELFF	TGTGCCAGCAGCTCATCACTATTGAACACCGGGGAGCTGTTTTTT
TRBV30	-	-	TRBJ1-1	CAWWGVEAFF	TGTGCCTGGTGGGGGGTTGAAGCTTTCTTT
TRBV6-1	TRBD1	-	TRBJ1-2	CASSEIGQGAWGYTF	TGTGCCAGCAGTGAAATCGGGCAGGGGGCGTGGGGCTACACCTTC
TRBV7-9	TRBD1	-	TRBJ1-5	CASSKAGGQPQHF	TGTGCCAGCAGCAAGGCAGGGGGCCAGCCCCAGCATTTT
TRBV28	-	few	TRBJ1-5	CASTTGGLQPQHF	TGTGCCAGCACCACTGGGGGCCTTCAGCCCCAGCATTTT
TRBV5-1	-	-	TRBJ2-3	CASSMDSPDTQYF	TGCGCCAGCAGCATGGACAGCCCAGATACGCAGTATTTT
TRBV4-2	-	-	TRBJ1-4	CASSPLPDRVNEKLFF	TGTGCCAGCAGCCCCCTCCCGGACAGAGTTAATGAAAAACTGTTTTTT
TRBV6-5	TRBD1	-	TRBJ2-1	CASTPGGTGSNEQFF	TGTGCCAGCACTCCCGGAGGGACAGGATCCAATGAGCAGTTCTTC
TRBV6-1	-	-	TRBJ1-5	CASSEGRVWRQPQHF	TGTGCCAGCAGTGAAGGGAGGGTATGGCGGCAGCCCCAGCATTTT
TRBV28	TRBD1	few	TRBJ1-4	CASSPSGTGENEKLFF	TGTGCCAGCAGTCCCTCCGGGACAGGGGAAAATGAAAAACTGTTTTTT
TRBV30	TRBD2	-	TRBJ2-7	CAWSANWGGGYEQYF	TGTGCCTGGAGTGCTAACTGGGGGGGTGGTTACGAGCAGTACTTC
TRBV13	-	-	TRBJ2-2	CASSSTGDEPGELFF	TGTGCCAGCAGCTCGACGGGGGACGAACCCGGGGAGCTGTTTTTT
TRBV30	TRBD2	-	TRBJ2-3	CAWSVLGGFTDTQYF	TGTGCCTGGAGTGTACTGGGGGGGTTTACAGATACGCAGTATTTT
TRBV9	-	once	TRBJ1-4	CASSVLAGTNEKLFF	TGTGCCAGCAGCGTATTGGCGGGAACTAATGAAAAACTGTTTTTT
TRBV4-2	TRBD2	-	TRBJ2-3	CASSQEAGTGTDTQYF	TGTGCCAGCAGCCAAGAAGCGGGAACTGGCACAGATACGCAGTATTTT
TRBV6-5	TRBD1	-	TRBJ2-1	CASRQGQGGYNEQFF	TGTGCCAGCAGGCAAGGACAGGGAGGCTACAATGAGCAGTTCTTC
TRBV7-2	TRBD2	-	TRBJ2-7	CASSSTGLAGGEQYF	TGTGCCAGCAGCTCCACCGGACTAGCGGGCGGCGAGCAGTACTTC
TRBV5-1	TRBD1	-	TRBJ1-4	CASSPGTACELFF	TGCGCCAGCAGCCCAGGGACAGCCTGCGAACTGTTTTTT
TRBV30	TRBD1	-	TRBJ1-1	CAWSVQGFEAFF	TGTGCCTGGAGTGTACAGGGGTTTGAAGCTTTCTTT
TRBV4-2	-	-	TRBJ1-2	CASSQDFTGNYGYTF	TGTGCCAGCAGCCAAGATTTCACAGGGAACTATGGCTACACCTTC
TRBV9	TRBD2	-	TRBJ2-5	CASTPGSGRGETQYF	TGTGCCAGCACTCCGGGTAGCGGGAGAGGAGAGACCCAGTACTTC
TRBV27	-	few	TRBJ2-5	CASSPNREETQYF	TGTGCCAGCAGTCCAAACAGGGAGGAGACCCAGTACTTC
TRBV2	TRBD1	-	TRBJ2-3	CASKKQGRTDTQYF	TGTGCCAGCAAGAAACAGGGGCGTACAGATACGCAGTATTTT
TRBV7-9	-	-	TRBJ1-4	CASSLAGANEKLFF	TGTGCCAGCAGCTTGGCAGGGGCTAATGAAAAACTGTTTTTT